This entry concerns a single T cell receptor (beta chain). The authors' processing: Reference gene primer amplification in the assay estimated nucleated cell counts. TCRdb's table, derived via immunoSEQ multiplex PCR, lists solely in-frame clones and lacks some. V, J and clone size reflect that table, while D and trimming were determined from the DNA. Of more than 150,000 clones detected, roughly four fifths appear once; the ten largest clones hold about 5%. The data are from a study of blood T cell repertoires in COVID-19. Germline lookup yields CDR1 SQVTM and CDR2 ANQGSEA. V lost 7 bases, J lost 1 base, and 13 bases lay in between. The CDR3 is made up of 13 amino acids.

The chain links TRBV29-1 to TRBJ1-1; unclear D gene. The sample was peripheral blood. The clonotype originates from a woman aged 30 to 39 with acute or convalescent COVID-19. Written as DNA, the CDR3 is TGCAGCGGGGCGGGAGGGAGGAACACTGAAGCTTTCTTT. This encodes CSGAGGRNTEAFF. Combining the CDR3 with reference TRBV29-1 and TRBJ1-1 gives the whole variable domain SAVISQKPSRDICQRGTSLTIQCQVDSQVTMMFWYRQQPGQSLTLIATANQGSEATYESGFVIDKFPISRPNLTFSTLTVSNMSPEDSSIYLCSGAGGRNTEAFFGQGTRLTVV.